This passage covers 5 T cell receptor beta chains from one sample sequenced in a study of OX40 agonist ivuxolimab in advanced cancers. The method was immunoSEQ multiplex PCR; TCRdb's version includes in-frame clones alone and lacks a portion of them. The table records roughly 97,000 clones, about 90% of them present only once. The sample in question was CD4+ or CD8+ T cells sorted from blood, obtained in a trial of the OX40 agonist ivuxolimab. The source of these receptors is an adult with an advanced solid tumor such as melanoma, head and neck, liver or kidney cancer.

The chain recombines TRBV29-1 with TRBJ1-2; no firm D call. The V gene's germline CDR1 is SQVTM and CDR2 ANQGSEA. The CDR3 length is 15 residues. Trimming shortened V by 8 bases and J by 5 bases, and 24 bases separated the two germline ends. The CDR3 reads CSSSYSDRVSYGYTF. The CDR3 DNA follows: TGCAGCTCCTCCTACAGCGATAGGGTTTCATATGGCTACACCTTC.

The CDR3 loop reads CSVWGVQDGYTF. For the CDR3, the DNA is TGCAGCGTTTGGGGGGTACAGGATGGCTACACCTTC. The rearrangement links TRBV29-1 to TRBJ1-2; TRBD1 might be the D (5 bases). V lost 5 bases and J 6 bases, leaving 13 bases between the germline ends. CDR1 SQVTM and CDR2 ANQGSEA come from the germline V gene. This CDR3 has 12 amino acids.

The rearrangement joins TRBV28 to TRBJ1-2, with TRBD1 matching over 7 bases. Per germline, CDR1 MDHEN and CDR2 SYDVKM. The CDR3 contains 12 residues. V was clipped by 7 bases and J by 8 bases; unmatched bases: 7. The CDR3 region has the DNA TGTGCCAGCAAGGAAGGGGGCCGCGGCTACACCTTC. Translation: CASKEGGRGYTF.

This sequence joins TRBV6-5 and TRBJ2-7, with 12 bases matching TRBD1. J gave up 0 bases and V 6 bases, and 6 bases lay outside the gene matches. This CDR3 spans 16 amino acids. Germline loops: CDR1 MNHEY, CDR2 SVGAGI. For the CDR3, the DNA is TGTGCCAGCAGCTACGGGACAGGGGGCAGCTCCTACGAGCAGTACTTC. Translated, it gives CASSYGTGGSSYEQYF.

The chain uses TRBV5-1 and TRBJ1-6; possible D gene TRBD1, 6 bases. The CDR3 spans 13 residues. The V end lost 5 bases, the J end lost 8 bases, and 11 bases lay between the germline ends. Germline CDR1 reads SGHRS; CDR2 reads YFSETQ. DNA of the CDR3: TGCGCCAGCAGTGAACAGGGAGATTCACCCCTCCACTTT. Translation: CASSEQGDSPLHF.